One and the same sample provided the 3 T cell receptor beta chains below, sequenced in a study of T cells after yellow fever vaccination (dated by TCRdb to between 2018 and 2020). The treatment or condition label, read with the paper, signifies: live attenuated yellow fever vaccine strain. Library construction relied on 5' RACE. Instrument on record: Illumina HiSeq 2500. TCRdb reprocessed the public reads (quality trimming at Q25 with fastp, clone calling with MiXCR) and kept in-frame beta chains. Every distinct CDR3 protein forms one entry, paired with its most common genes and DNA. This sample lists hundreds of thousands of distinct CDR3 sequences; around an eighth were detected once. Jointly, the top ten make up more than 13% of the sample. The sample consisted of PBMCs, taken on the day of the yellow fever booster vaccination. The receptors derive from a man aged 30 to 45 who received the YFV17D yellow fever vaccine.

There are a few counts of this clonotype. The V call is TRBV29-1, the J call TRBJ1-2; 7 positions match TRBD1. Trimming took 3 bases from V and 1 from J; bases not matched to a gene: 5. CDR3 length: 14 residues. Germline V gives CDR1 SQVTM, CDR2 ANQGSEA. The CDR3 coding sequence is TGCAGCGTTGAGAAGACAGGGCGTAACTATGGCTACACCTTC. Its protein is CSVEKTGRNYGYTF.

V and J are TRBV6-5 and TRBJ2-7; D remains unclear. Germline CDR1 and CDR2: MNHEY and SVGAGI. The CDR3 consists of 11 residues. V lost 5 bases to trimming and J lost 9 bases, with 11 bases between them. The CDR3 is CASSKDLRQYF. CDR3 nucleotides: TGTGCCAGCAGTAAAGATTTGAGGCAGTACTTC.

This clonotype was observed a handful of times. The gene calls are TRBV10-3 and TRBJ1-2, with no clear D. The CDR3 consists of 14 residues. V dropped 2 bases and J dropped 0 bases, with 7 bases sitting between them. The germline CDR1 and CDR2 sequences are ENHRY and SYGVKD. In DNA form, the CDR3 reads TGTGCCATCAGTGAGAGGGTGTCTAACTATGGCTACACCTTC. This translates into CAISERVSNYGYTF.